The sequence of this T cell receptor beta chain was determined in a study of metastatic and nonmetastatic thyroid tumors. With MiXCR, TCRdb called clones anew from the PCR reads. Among about 16,000 clones listed, roughly 30% were seen once. Patients had received no treatment of any kind before thyroid surgery. Study results and caveats: Malignant thyroid tumors reportedly had TCR beta diversity that was significantly higher than in benign nodules, in blood and tumor.

Germline V gene lookup returns CDR1 SNHLY and CDR2 FYNNEI. Trimming removed 1 base at V and 1 base at J, with 5 bases between. The CDR3 extends over 14 amino acids. With respect to this clone: Its antigen is undetermined.

The source of this sequence is a female donor with papillary thyroid cancer or a benign thyroid nodule (not recorded which). Some clones in this sample may be carry-over from other donors' samples. The source material was tumor tissue. The chain carries TRBV2 and TRBJ1-5; D remains unclear. The CDR3 region is CASSEVRSNQPQHF. CDR3 coding DNA: TGTGCCAGCAGTGAAGTCAGAAGCAATCAGCCCCAGCATTTT.